Below are 29 T cell receptor beta chains sequenced from a single sample in a study of T cells in tumors after PD-1 blockade. Profiled with immunoSEQ multiplex PCR; TCRdb holds only in-frame clones, not every one. The profile covers about 48,000 clones, with over 70% appearing a single time and about 4% taken by the ten largest. Sequenced here: PBMCs, sampled before anti-PD-1 treatment. The receptors were gathered from a human donor with basal cell carcinoma.

This rearrangement joins TRBV6-5 to TRBJ2-7; 8 bases are a match to TRBD1. Trimming removed 2 bases from V and 3 bases from J; junction bases left unmatched: 6. The CDR3 extends over 15 amino acids. Per the germline V gene, CDR1 is MNHEY and CDR2 is SVGAGI. In DNA, the CDR3 is TGTGCCAGCAGTTACCTACACGGACAGGGCTACGAGCAGTACTTC. As protein: CASSYLHGQGYEQYF.

The chain couples TRBV14 to TRBJ1-5; possible D gene TRBD1, 5 bases. The CDR3 loop spans 17 amino acids. Germline V gene data show CDR1 as SGHDN and CDR2 as FVKESK. V was shortened by 9 bases and J by 0 bases, with 21 bases between the two germline ends. The CDR3 DNA reads as TGTGCCAGAGAAACTCGGGGGGGGATTCTTAGCAATCAGCCCCAGCATTTT. Translation gives CARETRGGILSNQPQHF.

The J gene is TRBJ2-2, the V gene TRBV10-2; 11 positions agree with TRBD2. Trimming at V came to 2 bases and at J to 2 bases, leaving 4 bases not matched to a gene. The CDR3 is 17 residues long. CDR1 WSHSY and CDR2 SAAADI come from the germline V gene. CDR3 region: CASSEPSGGLNTGELFF. CDR3 coding DNA: TGCGCCAGCAGTGAGCCTAGCGGGGGGCTTAACACCGGGGAGCTGTTTTTT.

The gene calls are TRBV6-5 and TRBJ2-3; D gene uncertain. The CDR3 runs to 15 residues. Germline CDR1 is MNHEY and CDR2 is SVGAGI. V was clipped by 0 bases and J by 1 base, with 8 bases between them. The CDR3 nucleotides are TGTGCCAGCAGTTACTCTGGCCTCGGCACAGATACGCAGTATTTT. Residues: CASSYSGLGTDTQYF.

Only a few counts were recorded for this clone. The chain links TRBV20-1 to TRBJ1-1, with D possibly TRBD1 on 6 matching bases. Trimming took off 2 bases at V and 11 bases at J, with 12 bases between the two ends. Germline V lookup: CDR1 DFQATT, CDR2 SNEGSKA (reference sequence). The CDR3 runs to 11 residues. CDR3 in amino acids: CSARRGQKAFF. In DNA form, the CDR3 reads TGCAGTGCTAGACGGGGGCAGAAGGCTTTCTTT.

This clone came up a few times. This chain uses TRBV19 with TRBJ1-1, with D perhaps matching TRBD1 (5 bases). Germline CDR1 LNHDA, CDR2 SQIVND (reference sequence). V was trimmed by 6 bases and J by 1 base, leaving 12 bases between them. This CDR3 spans 14 amino acids. CDR3 DNA sequence: TGTGCCAGTAGCCAACCAGGGAGGAACACTGAAGCTTTCTTT. Protein: CASSQPGRNTEAFF.

The chain's CDR3 is CASSPDLSSYNEQFF. The CDR3 region has the DNA TGTGCCAGCAGCCCCGACTTAAGCTCCTACAATGAGCAGTTCTTC. The chain employs TRBV5-4 and TRBJ2-1; no reliable D call. The ends were cut back, 4 bases at V and 0 bases at J, with 11 bases in the middle. The CDR3 is made up of 15 amino acids. Germline CDR1 SGHNT, CDR2 YYREEE (reference sequence). Full variable domain (rest looked up from reference TRBV5-4 and TRBJ2-1): ETGVTQSPTHLIKTRGQQVTLRCSSQSGHNTVSWYQQALGQGPQFIFQYYREEENGRGNFPPRFSGLQFPNYSSELNVNALELDDSALYLCASSPDLSSYNEQFFGPGTRLTVL.

CDR3: CATSDLTSGGITDTQYF. The CDR3 DNA reads TGTGCCACCAGTGATTTGACTAGCGGGGGGATCACAGATACGCAGTATTTT. The chain links TRBV24-1 to TRBJ2-3, with 12 nucleotides matching TRBD2. The length of the CDR3 is 17 residues. The J segment lost 2 bases and the V segment lost 0 bases, leaving 2 bases of the junction unmatched. Looked up from germline, CDR1 is KGHDR and CDR2 is SFDVKD.

This clone was detected only a few times. The chain joins TRBV19 to TRBJ1-5; no definite D call. The CDR3 has 16 amino acids. The V and J ends lost 3 bases and 1 base respectively, with 13 bases between them. Per germline, CDR1 LNHDA and CDR2 SQIVND (reference sequence). CDR3 DNA sequence: TGTGCCAGTAGTATTACTTTTTCGGGAAGCAATCAGCCCCAGCATTTT. This translates into CASSITFSGSNQPQHF.

This clone is deemed medium-sized. Different DNA sequences within this sample yield the same CDR3. This sequence joins TRBV4-2 and TRBJ2-1, with a weak D call TRBD2 (6 bases). Trimming took 0 bases from V and 3 from J, leaving 9 bases between them. The CDR3 has 15 amino acids. The germline gives CDR1 LGHNA, CDR2 YNFKEQ. CDR3 coding DNA: TGTGCCAGCAGCCAAGATCCCGGGGGCTACAATGAGCAGTTCTTC. This sequence encodes CASSQDPGGYNEQFF.

The chain couples TRBV5-1 to TRBJ1-3; 7 bases agree with TRBD1. Germline V CDR1 and CDR2: SGHRS, YFSETQ. The ends lost 5 bases at V and 10 bases at J; junction bases unmatched: 3. This CDR3 spans 11 amino acids. In nucleotides, the CDR3 is TGCGCCAGCAGAAGGGGGCCGACCATATATTTT. Amino acids: CASRRGPTIYF.

This chain connects TRBV5-4 to TRBJ1-5; no reliable D call. Trimming removed 0 bases from V and 4 bases from J, with 8 bases in between. CDR3 size: 14 residues. Germline V gene lookup returns CDR1 SGHNT and CDR2 YYREEE (reference sequence). CDR3 loop: CASSLGGSNQPQHF. As DNA, the CDR3 is TGTGCCAGCAGCTTGGGGGGTTCAAATCAGCCCCAGCATTTT.

The chain carries TRBV29-1 and TRBJ1-2, with D unclear. CDR3 length: 12 residues. Trimming shortened V by 6 bases and J by 2 bases, and 10 bases separated the two germline ends. Germline loops: CDR1 SQVTM, CDR2 ANQGSEA. CDR3 DNA: TGCAGCGTCACGGACGGGAACTATGGCTACACCTTC. It is translated as CSVTDGNYGYTF.

This clone occurred a few times. V gene TRBV7-8 combines with J gene TRBJ1-4; 9 bases are a match to TRBD1. Germline loops: CDR1 SGHVS, CDR2 FQNEAQ. CDR3 length equals 16 residues. V was pared by 4 bases and J by 8 bases, with 11 bases of the junction left unmatched. The CDR3 spells CASSSSGTGMREKLFF. The CDR3, as DNA: TGTGCCAGCAGCTCCTCGGGGACAGGGATGAGGGAAAAACTGTTTTTT.

J is TRBJ2-5 and V is TRBV6-2 or TRBV6-3, with D maybe TRBD1 (6 bases). The CDR3 totals 14 residues. The germline V gene has CDR1 MNHEY and CDR2 SVGEGT. V lost 3 bases and J 4 bases, leaving 12 bases between the germline ends. The CDR3 reads CASSYKSRGETQYF. CDR3 coding DNA: TGTGCCAGCAGTTATAAGAGCAGGGGAGAGACCCAGTACTTC.

This chain links TRBV19 with TRBJ2-1; possible D gene TRBD1, 5 bases. Germline lookup yields CDR1 LNHDA and CDR2 SQIVND (reference sequence). There are 12 residues in the CDR3. V lost 6 bases to trimming and J lost 5 bases, with 8 bases between them. The CDR3 coding sequence is TGTGCCAGTAGACGGACAAACAATGAGCAGTTCTTC. Translating gives CASRRTNNEQFF.

The chain is built from TRBV28 and TRBJ2-3; no definite D call. The CDR3 contains 14 residues. Germline CDR1 is MDHEN and CDR2 is SYDVKM. V gave up 7 bases and J gave up 0 bases, with 11 bases separating them. CDR3 amino acids: CASTLTPSTDTQYF. The CDR3 DNA sequence: TGTGCCAGCACCCTCACCCCTAGCACAGATACGCAGTATTTT.

This clone has more than one count but fewer than ten. The chain couples TRBV5-4 to TRBJ1-2, with 8 nucleotides matching TRBD1. Germline V gene lookup returns CDR1 SGHNT and CDR2 YYREEE (reference sequence). The CDR3 extends over 12 amino acids. V lost 3 bases, J lost 13 bases, and 8 bases stayed unmatched. The CDR3 protein is CASSWDRTGLTF. In DNA, the CDR3 is TGTGCCAGCAGCTGGGACCGGACAGGGCTCACCTTC.

This chain links TRBV5-6 with TRBJ1-2; TRBD1 agrees at 8 bases. The germline V gene has CDR1 SGHDT and CDR2 YYEEEE. The CDR3 is 14 amino acids. J was trimmed by 7 bases and V by 3 bases; bases with no gene match: 8. CDR3 loop: CASSSVTGDGGYTF. The CDR3 nucleotides read TGTGCCAGCAGCTCCGTGACAGGGGATGGTGGCTACACCTTC.

J is TRBJ1-2 and V is TRBV7-9; tentatively, D is TRBD1 (6 bases). The germline CDR1 and CDR2 sequences are SEHNR and FQNEAQ (reference sequence). Trimming removed 5 bases from V and 8 bases from J, with 12 bases in between. This CDR3 has 12 residues. CDR3: CASSTGQFGYTF. As DNA, the CDR3 is TGTGCCAGCAGCACAGGACAGTTCGGCTACACCTTC.

V and J are TRBV5-4 and TRBJ2-2; 11 bases are shared with TRBD2. Germline lookup yields CDR1 SGHNT and CDR2 YYREEE (reference sequence). This CDR3 has 16 residues. The trim removed 4 bases at V and 3 bases at J, leaving 5 bases unmatched. CDR3 in DNA: TGTGCCAGCAGCCCGGGACTAGCGGCCCACACCGGGGAGCTGTTTTTT. Amino acids: CASSPGLAAHTGELFF. Complete variable domain (other parts from reference TRBV5-4 and TRBJ2-2): ETGVTQSPTHLIKTRGQQVTLRCSSQSGHNTVSWYQQALGQGPQFIFQYYREEENGRGNFPPRFSGLQFPNYSSELNVNALELDDSALYLCASSPGLAAHTGELFFGEGSRLTVL.

The V call is TRBV7-9, the J call TRBJ1-2; no definite D call. The ends were cut back, 0 bases at V and 1 base at J, with 9 bases in the middle. The CDR3 has 15 amino acids. Germline V lookup: CDR1 SEHNR, CDR2 FQNEAQ (reference sequence). CDR3: CASSLANNLNYGYTF. DNA of the CDR3: TGTGCCAGCAGCTTAGCGAATAACCTTAACTATGGCTACACCTTC.

The chain links TRBV4-1 to TRBJ1-5; 8 nucleotides agree with TRBD1. The length of the CDR3 is 15 residues. Germline V CDR1 and CDR2: MGHRA, YSYEKL. V gave up 4 bases and J gave up 1 base; unmatched junction bases: 3. The DNA of the CDR3 is TGCGCCAGCAGCCCCGGGACAGGAAGCAATCAGCCCCAGCATTTT. Its protein product is CASSPGTGSNQPQHF.

CDR3 protein: CASSFGKKNIQYF. The CDR3 coding sequence is TGTGCCAGCAGCTTCGGAAAAAAAAACATTCAGTACTTC. This rearrangement joins TRBV7-2 to TRBJ2-4; no definite D call. Deletions cut 3 bases from V and 4 bases from J, with 7 bases between. The CDR3 contains 13 residues. Germline V gene sequence: CDR1 SGHTA, CDR2 FQGNSA.

The CDR3 DNA is TGTGCCAGCAGTTTAGTGGGTACGCAGTATTTT. Its protein is CASSLVGTQYF. The genes are TRBV12-3 or TRBV12-4 and TRBJ2-3, with D unresolved. This CDR3 contains 11 residues. With 1 base removed from V and 8 bases from J, the gap between germline ends came to 4 bases.

This chain uses TRBV3-1 (or the pseudogene TRBV3-2) with TRBJ2-7, with 9 nucleotides matching TRBD1. V dropped 2 bases and J dropped 5; count of bases not matched to a gene: 7. Germline-derived CDR1 and CDR2 are LGHDT and YNNKEL (reference sequence). The CDR3 covers 15 residues. The CDR3 region is CASSQLWDRVNEQYF. For the CDR3, the DNA is TGTGCCAGCAGCCAACTATGGGACAGGGTAAACGAGCAGTACTTC.

The rearrangement uses TRBV7-6 and TRBJ1-3; possibly TRBD1 for D (5 bases). The CDR3 consists of 17 residues. Trimming removed 4 bases from V and 5 bases from J, with 21 bases in between. The germline gives CDR1 SGHVS, CDR2 FNYEAQ. The DNA of the CDR3 is TGTGCCAGCAGCTCGCGGGACTGGACTCAAGTTAGAAACACCATATATTTT. It yields the protein CASSSRDWTQVRNTIYF.

The rearrangement links TRBV5-1 to TRBJ2-1; D unresolved. Trimming pared 2 bases from V and 0 bases from J, leaving 9 bases between. The germline V gene encodes CDR1 SGHRS and CDR2 YFSETQ. The CDR3 is 15 amino acids. CDR3 loop: CASSLDVASYNEQFF. In DNA, the CDR3 is TGCGCCAGCAGCTTAGACGTCGCCTCCTACAATGAGCAGTTCTTC.

The rearrangement joins TRBV9 to TRBJ2-1, with D unclear. The CDR3 runs 15 residues. Per germline, CDR1 SGDLS and CDR2 YYNGEE. Trimming shortened V by 3 bases and J by 0 bases, and 10 bases separated the two germline ends. CDR3 sequence: CASSAPLGSYNEQFF. The CDR3 DNA is TGTGCCAGCAGCGCCCCTCTGGGCTCCTACAATGAGCAGTTCTTC.